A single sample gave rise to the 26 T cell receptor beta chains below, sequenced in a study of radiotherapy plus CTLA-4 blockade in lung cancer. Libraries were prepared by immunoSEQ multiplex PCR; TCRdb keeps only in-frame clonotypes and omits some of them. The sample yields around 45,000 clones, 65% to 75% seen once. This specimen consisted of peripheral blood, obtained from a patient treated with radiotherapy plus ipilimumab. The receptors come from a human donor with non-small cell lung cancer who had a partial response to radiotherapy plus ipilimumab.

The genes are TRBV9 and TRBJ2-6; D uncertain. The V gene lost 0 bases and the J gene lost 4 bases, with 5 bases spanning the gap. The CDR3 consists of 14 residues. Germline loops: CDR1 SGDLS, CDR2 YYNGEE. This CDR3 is CASSVDLGANVLTF. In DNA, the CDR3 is TGTGCCAGCAGCGTAGACCTAGGGGCCAACGTCCTGACTTTC.

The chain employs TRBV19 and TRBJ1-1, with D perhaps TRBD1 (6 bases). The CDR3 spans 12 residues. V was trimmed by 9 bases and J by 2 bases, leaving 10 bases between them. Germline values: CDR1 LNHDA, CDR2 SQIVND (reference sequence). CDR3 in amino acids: CASQQGNTEAFF. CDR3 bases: TGTGCCAGCCAACAGGGTAACACTGAAGCTTTCTTT.

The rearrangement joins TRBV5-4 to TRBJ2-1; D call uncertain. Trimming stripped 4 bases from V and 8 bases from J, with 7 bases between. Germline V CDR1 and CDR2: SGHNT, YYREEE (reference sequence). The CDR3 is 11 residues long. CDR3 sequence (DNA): TGTGCCAGCAGCCAACGGGATGAGCAGTTCTTC. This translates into CASSQRDEQFF.

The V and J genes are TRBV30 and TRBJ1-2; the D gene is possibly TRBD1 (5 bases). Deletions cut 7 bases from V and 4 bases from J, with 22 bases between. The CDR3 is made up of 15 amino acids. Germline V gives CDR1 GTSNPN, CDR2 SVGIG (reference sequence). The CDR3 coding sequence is TGTGCCTCGACCGACTCCCCGGCAGGGCCCTATGGCTACACCTTC. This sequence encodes CASTDSPAGPYGYTF.

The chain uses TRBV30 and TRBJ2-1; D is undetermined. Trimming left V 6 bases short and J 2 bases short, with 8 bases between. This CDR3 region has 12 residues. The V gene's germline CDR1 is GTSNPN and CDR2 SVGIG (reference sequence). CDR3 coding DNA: TGTGCCTGCGCGCTTACCTACAATGAGCAGTTCTTC. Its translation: CACALTYNEQFF.

The chain's CDR3 is CASSDRTDTQYF. The CDR3 coding sequence is TGTGCCAGCAGTGATCGGACAGATACGCAGTATTTT. This sequence joins TRBV25-1 and TRBJ2-3; D unresolved. Trimming shortened V by 3 bases and J by 3 bases, and 4 bases separated the two germline ends. The CDR3 runs 12 residues. Germline CDR1 reads MGHDK; CDR2 reads SYGVNS.

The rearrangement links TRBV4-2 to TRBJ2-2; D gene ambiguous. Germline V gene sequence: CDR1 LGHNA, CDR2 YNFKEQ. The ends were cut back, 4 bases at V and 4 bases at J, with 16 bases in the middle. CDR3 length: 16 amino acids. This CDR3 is CASSRLATTSTGELFF. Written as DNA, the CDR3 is TGTGCCAGCAGCCGTTTGGCAACCACCAGCACCGGGGAGCTGTTTTTT.

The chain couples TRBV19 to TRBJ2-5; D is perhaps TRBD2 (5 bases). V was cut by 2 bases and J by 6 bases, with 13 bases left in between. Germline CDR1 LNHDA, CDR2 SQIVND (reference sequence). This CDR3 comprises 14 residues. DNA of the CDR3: TGTGCCAGTAGTATACCCGGGGTACCCCAGACCCAGTACTTC. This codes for CASSIPGVPQTQYF.

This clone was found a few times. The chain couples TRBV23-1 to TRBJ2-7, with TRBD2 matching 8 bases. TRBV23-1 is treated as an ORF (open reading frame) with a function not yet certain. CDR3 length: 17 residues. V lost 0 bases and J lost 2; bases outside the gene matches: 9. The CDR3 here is CASSQSPSGYHPYEQYF. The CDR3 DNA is TGCGCCAGCAGTCAATCACCTAGCGGGTACCACCCCTACGAGCAGTACTTC.

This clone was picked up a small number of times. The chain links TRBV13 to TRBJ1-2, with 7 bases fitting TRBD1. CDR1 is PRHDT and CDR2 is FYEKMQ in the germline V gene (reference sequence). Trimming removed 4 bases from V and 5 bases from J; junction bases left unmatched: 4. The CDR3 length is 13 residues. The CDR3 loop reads CASSSGTDYGYTF. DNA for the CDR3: TGTGCCAGCAGCTCCGGGACAGATTATGGCTACACCTTC.

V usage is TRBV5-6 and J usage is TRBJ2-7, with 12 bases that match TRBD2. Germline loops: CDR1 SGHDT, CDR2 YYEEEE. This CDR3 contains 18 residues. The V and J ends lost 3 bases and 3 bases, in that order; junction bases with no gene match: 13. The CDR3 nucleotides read TGTGCCAGCAGCTCGGACAGGGAAGGACTAGCGGGATTCTACGAGCAGTACTTC. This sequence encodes CASSSDREGLAGFYEQYF.

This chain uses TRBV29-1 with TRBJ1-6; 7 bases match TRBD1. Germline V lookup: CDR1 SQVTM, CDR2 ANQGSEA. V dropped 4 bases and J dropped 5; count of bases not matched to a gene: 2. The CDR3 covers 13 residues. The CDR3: CSVGQGDNSPLHF. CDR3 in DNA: TGCAGCGTTGGTCAGGGGGATAATTCACCCCTCCACTTT.

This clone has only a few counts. CDR3 sequence: CASSHLQGADTEAFF. The CDR3 DNA sequence: TGCGCCAGCAGCCACCTACAGGGGGCGGACACTGAAGCTTTCTTT. The chain combines TRBV4-3 with TRBJ1-1; 9 bases align to TRBD1. The CDR3 has 15 amino acids. The V gene's germline CDR1 is LGHNA and CDR2 YSLEER. V shed 3 bases, J shed 3 bases, and the junction held 5 bases outside the gene matches.

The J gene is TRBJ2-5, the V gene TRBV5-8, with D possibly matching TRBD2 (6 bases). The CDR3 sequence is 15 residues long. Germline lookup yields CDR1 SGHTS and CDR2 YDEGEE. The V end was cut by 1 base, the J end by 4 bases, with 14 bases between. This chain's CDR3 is CASSLPFGSGETQYF. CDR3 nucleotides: TGTGCCAGCAGCTTGCCGTTCGGGAGTGGAGAGACCCAGTACTTC. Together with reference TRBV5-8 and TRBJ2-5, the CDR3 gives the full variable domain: EAGVTQSPTHLIKTRGQQATLRCSPISGHTSVYWYQQALGLGLQFLLWYDEGEERNRGNFPPRFSGRQFPNYSSELNVNALELEDSALYLCASSLPFGSGETQYFGPGTRLLVL.

The CDR3 protein is CASSEFMNTEAFF. The CDR3 DNA follows: TGCGCCAGCAGTGAATTCATGAACACTGAAGCTTTCTTT. V usage is TRBV10-1 and J usage is TRBJ1-1, with D unresolved. There are 13 residues in the CDR3. The germline V and J ends were trimmed by 3 bases and 0 bases, with 5 bases remaining between them. From germline, CDR1 is WNHNN and CDR2 SYGVQD (reference sequence).

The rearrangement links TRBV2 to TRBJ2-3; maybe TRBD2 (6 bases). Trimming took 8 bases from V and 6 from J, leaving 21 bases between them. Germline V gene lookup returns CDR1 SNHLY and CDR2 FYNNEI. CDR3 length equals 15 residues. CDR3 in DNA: TGTGCCAGCGCCCGCCGGGGAGGAGAGGGGGATACGCAGTATTTT. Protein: CASARRGGEGDTQYF.

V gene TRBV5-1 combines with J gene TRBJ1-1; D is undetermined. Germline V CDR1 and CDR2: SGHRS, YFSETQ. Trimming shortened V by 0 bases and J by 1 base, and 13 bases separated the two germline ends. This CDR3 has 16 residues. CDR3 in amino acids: CASSLGRQNSNTEAFF. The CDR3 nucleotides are TGCGCCAGCAGCTTGGGGCGGCAGAACTCGAACACTGAAGCTTTCTTT.

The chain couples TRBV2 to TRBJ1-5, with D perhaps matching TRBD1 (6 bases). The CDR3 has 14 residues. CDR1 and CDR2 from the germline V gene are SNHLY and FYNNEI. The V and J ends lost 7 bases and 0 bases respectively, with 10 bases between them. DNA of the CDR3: TGTGCCAGCAAGGGGGGGTATAGCAATCAGCCCCAGCATTTT. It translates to CASKGGYSNQPQHF.

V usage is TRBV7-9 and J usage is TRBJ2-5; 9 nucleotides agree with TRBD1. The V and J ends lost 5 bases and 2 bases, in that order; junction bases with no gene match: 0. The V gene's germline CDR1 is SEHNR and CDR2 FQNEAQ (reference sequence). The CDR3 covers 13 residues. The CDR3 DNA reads TGTGCCAGCAGCGGACAGGGGCAAGAGACCCAGTACTTC. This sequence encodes CASSGQGQETQYF.

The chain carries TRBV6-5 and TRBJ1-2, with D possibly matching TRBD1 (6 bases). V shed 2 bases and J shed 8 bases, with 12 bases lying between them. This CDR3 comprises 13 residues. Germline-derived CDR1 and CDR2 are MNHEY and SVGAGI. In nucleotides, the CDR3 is TGTGCCAGCAGTTACGGGGGGGCGCGGGGCTACACCTTC. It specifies CASSYGGARGYTF.

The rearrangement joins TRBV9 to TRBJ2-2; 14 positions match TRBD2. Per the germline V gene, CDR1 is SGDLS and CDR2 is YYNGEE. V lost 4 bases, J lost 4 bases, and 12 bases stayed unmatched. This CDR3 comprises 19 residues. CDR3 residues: CASSPRLAGGSSGTGELFF. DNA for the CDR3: TGTGCCAGCAGCCCTAGACTAGCGGGAGGGTCGAGTGGCACCGGGGAGCTGTTTTTT.

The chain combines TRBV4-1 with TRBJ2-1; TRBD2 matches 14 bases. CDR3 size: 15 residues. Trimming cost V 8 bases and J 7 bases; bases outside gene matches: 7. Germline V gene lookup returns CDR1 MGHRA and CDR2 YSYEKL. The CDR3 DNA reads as TGCGCCAGCGGGGGACTAGCGGGAGTGTTTAATGAGCAGTTCTTC. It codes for CASGGLAGVFNEQFF.

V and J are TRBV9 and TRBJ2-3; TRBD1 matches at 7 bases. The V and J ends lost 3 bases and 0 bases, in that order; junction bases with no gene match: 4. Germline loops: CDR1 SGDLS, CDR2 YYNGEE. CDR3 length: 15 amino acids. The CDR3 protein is CASSAGQSSTDTQYF. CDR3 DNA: TGTGCCAGCAGCGCGGGACAGTCAAGCACAGATACGCAGTATTTT.

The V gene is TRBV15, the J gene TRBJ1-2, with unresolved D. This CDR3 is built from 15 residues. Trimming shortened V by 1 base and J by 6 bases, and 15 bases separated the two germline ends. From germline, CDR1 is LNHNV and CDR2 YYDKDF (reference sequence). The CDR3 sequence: CATSRAPRPLDGYTF. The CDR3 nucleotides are TGTGCCACCAGCAGAGCCCCTAGACCCTTGGATGGCTACACCTTC.

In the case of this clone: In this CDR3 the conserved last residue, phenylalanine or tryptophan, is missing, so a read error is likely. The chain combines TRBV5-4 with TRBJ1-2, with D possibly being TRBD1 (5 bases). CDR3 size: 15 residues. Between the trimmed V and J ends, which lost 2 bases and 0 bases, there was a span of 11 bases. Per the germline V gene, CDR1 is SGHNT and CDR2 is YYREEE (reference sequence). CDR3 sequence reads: CASSFGGTPNYGYTL. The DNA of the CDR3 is TGTGCCAGCAGCTTTGGGGGGACCCCTAACTATGGCTACACCCTC.

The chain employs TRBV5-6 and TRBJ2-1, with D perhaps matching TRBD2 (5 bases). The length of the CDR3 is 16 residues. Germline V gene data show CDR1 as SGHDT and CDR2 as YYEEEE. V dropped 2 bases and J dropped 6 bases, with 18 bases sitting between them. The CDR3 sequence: CASSFSEWERSNEQFF. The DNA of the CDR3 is TGTGCCAGCAGCTTCTCGGAGTGGGAGCGGTCCAATGAGCAGTTCTTC.